The entry below describes one TCR beta chain. This clonotype was observed once. No cognate antigen has been identified for it. No base-level quality is on record; no much larger clone is a single base apart. Weak support is all one read offers. This sample is drawn from a study of T-cell reconstitution after alpha-beta-depleted transplantation in children (dated by TCRdb to about 2016). About the full investigation: T-cell immune reconstitution after TCRalphabeta/CD19-depleted allogeneic hematopoietic cell transplantation in children was quantitatively tracked in the study by means of TCR repertoire profiling.

Results and caveats for the whole study, not just this receptor: Over subsequent months, a decline in hyperexpanded clone frequencies was noted, and after one year, T-cell counts and TCRbeta diversity were mostly ascribed to newly produced T cells. The high TCRbeta diversity at day 60 in some patients was ascribed to recipient T cells and intrathymic progenitors that had survived conditioning. The apparently early alphabetaT-cell count recovery about two months after transplant was reportedly dependent on only several hundred rapidly expanded clones derived from non-depleted graft cells.

The method behind the library was PCR. Reads for this sample came from an Illumina HiSeq 2500. To normalize quantification of the TCRbeta repertoire, the TCR libraries were built with molecular barcoding that relied on unique molecular identifiers. TCRdb handled the public reads itself, with Q25 trimming in fastp and clone calling in MiXCR, and kept productive beta chains. When rows share a CDR3 protein, they turn into one entry using the most common DNA and genes. The table for this sample lists around 140,000 distinct CDR3 sequences; about 9% of them were counted only once. The ten biggest clones cover 15% to 20% of the sample. The sample's treatment or condition label is to be understood as: allogeneic hematopoietic cell transplantation with graft depleted of TCRalphabeta T cells and CD19 B cells. The transplant recipients were children given TCRalphabeta/CD19-depleted allogeneic hematopoietic cell grafts.

The CDR3 spans 16 residues, from the cysteine through the phenylalanine. Just the 48-base CDR3 DNA is kept, in frame starting at base 1. Germline trimming: 4 bases from V, 12 bases from J; junction bases outside gene matches: 10. The germline V gene supplies CDR1 MGHRA and CDR2 YSYEKL. The sequence came from a female patient aged 2 to 10 who had a stem cell transplant for congenital amegakaryocytic thrombocytopenia, so the T cells may come from the graft donor. The chain is made from TRBV4-1 and TRBJ2-1, and 15 bases in between align with TRBD2. The source material was PBMCs, mostly from graft donor cells, sampled 180 days after TCRalphabeta/CD19-depleted stem cell transplant. The DNA is TGCGCCAGCAGCCGAGCCTGGACTAGCGGGAGGGAAGGGCAGTTCTTC. This translates into CASSRAWTSGREGQFF.